The 30 T cell receptor beta chains presented below share a single source sample, sequenced in a study of blood T cell repertoires in COVID-19. Assay used: immunoSEQ multiplex PCR; TCRdb lists only in-frame clones, some missing. Found here are some 200,000 clones, about nine tenths of them singletons; the top ten hold approximately 2.8%. Sequenced input: PBMCs or T cells enriched from blood (not recorded which). The origin of the receptors is a woman in her fifties or sixties in a cohort exposed to, infected with or recovered from COVID-19 (not recorded which).

The J gene is TRBJ2-7, the V gene TRBV5-5, with a weak D call TRBD2 (5 bases). Trimming cost V 0 bases and J 2 bases, with 15 bases left between them. This CDR3 contains 16 residues. Per germline, CDR1 SGHKS and CDR2 YYEKEE (reference sequence). CDR3 nucleotides: TGTGCCAGCAGCTTGGGGTCTACTAGTTATACCTACGAGCAGTACTTC. Its translation: CASSLGSTSYTYEQYF.

The rearrangement uses TRBV7-9 and TRBJ2-5, with D maybe TRBD1 (5 bases). Germline V lookup: CDR1 SEHNR, CDR2 FQNEAQ (reference sequence). Trimming stripped 6 bases from V and 7 bases from J, with 18 bases between. The CDR3 is 14 residues long. As DNA, the CDR3 is TGTGCCAGCAGTGAGCAGGGCGCTTTGGGGACCCAGTACTTC. Its protein is CASSEQGALGTQYF.

This clone has more than one count but fewer than ten. This chain joins TRBV10-1 and TRBJ1-3; D might be TRBD1 (6 bases). CDR1 and CDR2 (germline): WNHNN, SYGVQD (reference sequence). CDR3 length: 14 amino acids. V was pared by 4 bases and J by 0 bases, with 7 bases between. The CDR3 is CASSGTDSGNTIYF. The CDR3 nucleotides read TGCGCCAGCAGTGGGACAGACTCTGGAAACACCATATATTTT.

This clone has just a few counts. The rearrangement joins TRBV6-1 to TRBJ2-7, with TRBD1 as a possible D gene (5 bases). The CDR3 covers 15 residues. With 0 bases removed from V and 2 bases from J, the gap between germline ends came to 11 bases. Germline CDR1 MNHNS, CDR2 SASEGT. The CDR3 is CASSEARTLTYEQYF. CDR3 bases: TGTGCCAGCAGTGAAGCTAGGACACTTACCTACGAGCAGTACTTC.

This clone was recorded once. The V gene is TRBV7-6, the J gene TRBJ2-7; 7 bases agree with TRBD2. V lost 1 base, J lost 7 bases, and 10 bases stayed unmatched. The CDR3 consists of 15 residues. Germline V gene lookup returns CDR1 SGHVS and CDR2 FNYEAQ. The CDR3 DNA is TGTGCCAGCAGCTTAGAGGCGCGACTAGCAGGGGAGCAGTACTTC. This translates into CASSLEARLAGEQYF.

J is TRBJ1-5 and V is TRBV11-2; 7 bases fit TRBD1. Germline lookup yields CDR1 SGHAT and CDR2 FQNNGV. CDR3 size: 13 residues. V trimming: 4 bases; J trimming: 6 bases; junction bases outside the gene matches: 3. The CDR3 region has the DNA TGTGCCAGCAGCTCCCACAGGGGTCAGCCCCAGCATTTT. It codes for CASSSHRGQPQHF.

The rearrangement uses TRBV6-5 and TRBJ2-7; maybe TRBD1 (6 bases). This CDR3 region has 13 residues. V lost 4 bases and J 3 bases, leaving 10 bases between the germline ends. From germline, CDR1 is MNHEY and CDR2 SVGAGI. The CDR3 DNA reads TGTGCCAGCAGTTCGGGACACCTCTACGAGCAGTACTTC. This gives the protein CASSSGHLYEQYF.

This rearrangement joins TRBV6-5 to TRBJ1-1; no clear D gene. V was cut by 5 bases and J by 2 bases, with 6 bases left in between. Per germline, CDR1 MNHEY and CDR2 SVGAGI. The CDR3 is 12 residues long. CDR3 DNA sequence: TGTGCCAGCAGTAAAATAAACACTGAAGCTTTCTTT. Its translation is CASSKINTEAFF.

The sample holds a few counts of this clone. This sequence joins TRBV3-1 (or the pseudogene TRBV3-2) and TRBJ2-1; 7 nucleotides match TRBD2. The CDR3 has 14 residues. Germline V gene lookup returns CDR1 LGHDT and CDR2 YNNKEL (reference sequence). Trimming at V came to 1 base and at J to 6 bases, leaving 3 bases not matched to a gene. Here the CDR3 reads CASSQGAGLNEQFF. As DNA, the CDR3 is TGTGCCAGCAGCCAAGGAGCGGGGCTCAATGAGCAGTTCTTC.

This clone was observed a handful of times. The V gene is TRBV11-1, the J gene TRBJ1-5; D is uncertain. V dropped 5 bases and J dropped 0 bases, with 5 bases sitting between them. This CDR3 comprises 13 residues. The germline V gene has CDR1 SGHAT and CDR2 FQDESV (reference sequence). DNA for the CDR3: TGTGCCAGCAGCGCGAGTAGCAATCAGCCCCAGCATTTT. Its translation: CASSASSNQPQHF. Full variable domain (rest looked up from reference TRBV11-1 and TRBJ1-5): EAEVAQSPRYKITEKSQAVAFWCDPISGHATLYWYRQILGQGPELLVQFQDESVVDDSQLPKDRFSAERLKGVDSTLKIQPAELGDSAMYLCASSASSNQPQHFGDGTRLSIL.

The chain uses TRBV24-1 and TRBJ1-2; 9 bases are a match to TRBD1. CDR3 length equals 15 residues. CDR1 KGHDR and CDR2 SFDVKD come from the germline V gene. Trimming took 6 bases from V and 2 from J; bases not matched to a gene: 6. CDR3 loop: CATSKSTGGNYGYTF. The CDR3 coding sequence is TGTGCCACCAGTAAATCGACAGGGGGGAACTATGGCTACACCTTC.

This clone has just a few counts. The chain uses TRBV11-2 and TRBJ1-2, with D unclear. This CDR3 is 13 amino acids long. Deletions cut 5 bases from V and 4 bases from J, with 11 bases between. Germline CDR1 SGHAT, CDR2 FQNNGV. CDR3 sequence (DNA): TGTGCCAGCAGCCCCAGCGGAGGCTATGGCTACACCTTC. Translated: CASSPSGGYGYTF.

V usage is TRBV5-1 and J usage is TRBJ1-1; D is uncertain. V lost 7 bases, J lost 1 base, and 8 bases lay in between. The CDR3 totals 12 residues. Germline lookup yields CDR1 SGHRS and CDR2 YFSETQ. The CDR3 region is CASFEGNTEAFF. In DNA, the CDR3 is TGCGCCAGCTTCGAGGGGAACACTGAAGCTTTCTTT.

The rearrangement uses TRBV3-1 (or the pseudogene TRBV3-2) and TRBJ1-2, with D hard to call. The CDR3 totals 13 residues. CDR1 and CDR2 from the germline V gene are LGHDT and YNNKEL (reference sequence). Trimming left V 4 bases short and J 1 base short, with 7 bases between. CDR3 loop: CASSPSVNYGYTF. The CDR3 DNA follows: TGTGCCAGCAGCCCCAGTGTTAACTATGGCTACACCTTC.

V usage is TRBV18 and J usage is TRBJ2-1; the match to TRBD1 covers 7 bases. This CDR3 spans 16 amino acids. Germline values: CDR1 KGHSH, CDR2 LQKENI. J gave up 5 bases and V 3 bases, and 10 bases lay outside the gene matches. In DNA form, the CDR3 reads TGTGCCAGCTCACCTCAGGACAGGAAGGTGAACAATGAGCAGTTCTTC. It translates to CASSPQDRKVNNEQFF.

The chain recombines TRBV7-2 with TRBJ2-1, with TRBD2 identical over 7 bases. The CDR3 is 14 amino acids. Germline-derived CDR1 and CDR2 are SGHTA and FQGNSA. The J segment lost 4 bases and the V segment lost 5 bases, leaving 5 bases of the junction unmatched. In nucleotides, the CDR3 is TGTGCCAGCAGCCCTAACGGGGGGTACAATGAGCAGTTCTTC. It is translated as CASSPNGGYNEQFF.

The chain employs TRBV7-2 and TRBJ2-5, with TRBD2 identical over 11 bases. V was clipped by 3 bases and J by 4 bases; unmatched bases: 10. The germline V gene has CDR1 SGHTA and CDR2 FQGNSA. The CDR3 loop spans 17 amino acids. The CDR3 protein is CASSLWGTSGSPETQYF. DNA of the CDR3: TGTGCCAGCAGCTTGTGGGGGACTAGCGGCTCTCCAGAGACCCAGTACTTC.

A few counts support this clone. The chain carries TRBV11-2 and TRBJ1-1; D not resolved. Germline CDR1 and CDR2: SGHAT and FQNNGV. The V end lost 1 base, the J end lost 1 base, and 4 bases lay between the germline ends. This CDR3 comprises 13 residues. CDR3 coding DNA: TGTGCCAGCAGCTTAGGACAGAACACTGAAGCTTTCTTT. Translated: CASSLGQNTEAFF.

The rearrangement uses TRBV30 and TRBJ2-3; TRBD2 matches at 10 bases. The germline gives CDR1 GTSNPN, CDR2 SVGIG (reference sequence). V was pared by 3 bases and J by 3 bases, with 3 bases of the junction left unmatched. CDR3 length: 14 residues. CDR3 residues: CAWRKRGGTDTQYF. The CDR3 coding sequence is TGTGCCTGGAGAAAGCGGGGGGGTACAGATACGCAGTATTTT.

V usage is TRBV3-1 (or the pseudogene TRBV3-2) and J usage is TRBJ1-3; 7 bases map to TRBD1. CDR1 is LGHDT, CDR2 YNNKEL, per germline (reference sequence). CDR3 length: 19 residues. Trimming removed 1 base from V and 3 bases from J; junction bases left unmatched: 15. CDR3 DNA: TGTGCCAGCAGCCAAGTGTCCGGGACAGCTAGCCTACTTGGAAACACCATATATTTT. Translated: CASSQVSGTASLLGNTIYF.

This clone occurred once. The CDR3 reads CASSSGTGDFYGYTF. The DNA of the CDR3 is TGTGCCAGCTCATCCGGGACAGGAGACTTCTATGGCTACACCTTC. The chain links TRBV18 to TRBJ1-2; 8 nucleotides match TRBD1. CDR1 KGHSH and CDR2 LQKENI come from the germline V gene. Trimming at V came to 5 bases and at J to 4 bases, leaving 9 bases not matched to a gene. The CDR3 runs 15 residues.

The chain couples TRBV11-2 to TRBJ2-3; D gene ambiguous. V lost 5 bases and J 1 base, leaving 10 bases between the germline ends. The CDR3 is 14 residues long. CDR1 and CDR2 from the germline V gene are SGHAT and FQNNGV. This chain's CDR3 is CASSLPEGTDTQYF. CDR3 nucleotide sequence: TGTGCCAGCAGCCTCCCTGAGGGCACAGATACGCAGTATTTT.

The chain employs TRBV5-4 and TRBJ1-6, with D unresolved. Germline CDR1 SGHNT, CDR2 YYREEE (reference sequence). V was clipped by 1 base and J by 6 bases, with 11 bases between them. The CDR3 runs 15 residues. CDR3 amino acids: CASSLSRSLNSPLHF. CDR3 DNA: TGTGCCAGCAGCTTGTCTCGGTCTCTTAATTCACCCCTCCACTTT.

This chain links TRBV29-1 with TRBJ1-4; D gene ambiguous. In germline, CDR1 is SQVTM, CDR2 ANQGSEA. This CDR3 region has 13 residues. Trimming left V 3 bases short and J 7 bases short, with 12 bases between. The CDR3 DNA is TGCAGCGTTGACAGAGGTCAAGGTGAAAAACTGTTTTTT. Translating it yields CSVDRGQGEKLFF.

This clone was detected only a few times. The J gene is TRBJ2-7, the V gene TRBV28; 8 nucleotides align to TRBD1. The trim removed 5 bases at V and 0 bases at J, leaving 3 bases unmatched. The V gene's germline CDR1 is MDHEN and CDR2 SYDVKM. This CDR3 contains 14 residues. The CDR3 nucleotides are TGTGCCAGCAGTCCAGGGGGCAGCTCCTACGAGCAGTACTTC. Its translation: CASSPGGSSYEQYF.

This sequence joins TRBV19 and TRBJ1-5; possible D gene TRBD1, 6 bases. Trimming left V 3 bases short and J 4 bases short, with 16 bases between. CDR3 length: 16 residues. Germline V lookup: CDR1 LNHDA, CDR2 SQIVND (reference sequence). The CDR3 loop reads CASSILSRGRNQPQHF. In DNA form, the CDR3 reads TGTGCCAGTAGTATCTTGAGCAGGGGCCGGAATCAGCCCCAGCATTTT.

The chain couples TRBV27 to TRBJ1-5; tentative D call: TRBD1 (6 bases). V was cut by 10 bases and J by 2 bases, with 15 bases left in between. Germline V gene sequence: CDR1 MNHEY, CDR2 SMNVEV (reference sequence). The CDR3 covers 14 residues. The CDR3 sequence: CATGRGLGNQPQHF. CDR3 DNA sequence: TGTGCCACCGGTAGGGGGTTGGGCAATCAGCCCCAGCATTTT.

The chain uses TRBV19 and TRBJ2-2; 8 bases line up with TRBD1. The ends lost 3 bases at V and 7 bases at J; junction bases unmatched: 1. CDR1 LNHDA and CDR2 SQIVND come from the germline V gene (reference sequence). The CDR3 consists of 13 residues. As DNA, the CDR3 is TGTGCCAGTAGTATTGGGACAGGCGGGGAGCTGTTTTTT. Protein: CASSIGTGGELFF.

This clone was found a few times. The CDR3 DNA sequence: TGCAGTGCTAGTAGTGGGGCCGAAAATCAGCCCCAGCATTTT. This translates into CSASSGAENQPQHF. The chain has TRBV20-1 and TRBJ1-5, with D perhaps matching TRBD1 (5 bases). V shed 3 bases and J shed 4 bases, with 13 bases lying between them. CDR1 and CDR2 from the germline V gene are DFQATT and SNEGSKA (reference sequence). CDR3 length: 14 residues.

The chain couples TRBV5-4 to TRBJ2-7, with D tentatively TRBD1 (5 bases). Trimming took 3 bases from V and 6 from J, leaving 19 bases between them. Germline CDR1 reads SGHNT; CDR2 reads YYREEE (reference sequence). The CDR3 sequence is 15 residues long. In DNA, the CDR3 is TGTGCCAGCAGCTCTCTAGGGCAGGGTGATGTCGAGCAGTACTTC. Residues: CASSSLGQGDVEQYF.